The sequence of this TCR beta chain was determined in a study of T cells after posttransplantation cyclophosphamide. As regards this clone: Its antigen is undetermined.

Here immunoSEQ multiplex PCR was the method, and the copy in TCRdb shows in-frame clones only, minus some. The repertoire includes some 10,000 clones, around 80% of them detected once, and approximately 5.6% sits in the top ten. The ends were cut back, 4 bases at V and 2 bases at J, with 17 bases in the middle. Germline CDR1 reads SGHAT; CDR2 reads FQNNGV. The CDR3 covers 16 residues. Study-wide results and caveats: After PTCy, TRB diversity resembled that of CNI/methotrexate controls. Donor-recipient repertoire similarity was low at 1-2 months, rising over year one. Blood and skin or GI T cell repertoires showed limited TRB overlap.

Busulfan-fludarabine conditioning, marrow transplant, and cyclophosphamide on days +3 and +4 were administered. The sequences come from PBMCs, collected after allogeneic stem cell transplant with posttransplant cyclophosphamide. V is TRBV11-2 and J is TRBJ1-1; D not resolved. The clonotype was recovered from a female patient aged 50 to 60 who received an allogeneic stem cell transplant from a related donor, was CMV-positive, and had no GVHD. Some T cells may possibly be graft donor cells. The CDR3: CASSSSEGWVNTEAFF. CDR3 nucleotide sequence: TGTGCCAGCAGCTCTAGCGAGGGTTGGGTAAACACTGAAGCTTTCTTT.